This TCR beta chain was captured in a study of T cell repertoires in cytomegalovirus infection. Concerning this clonotype itself: Its antigen is not identified.

In TCRdb, the reads were re-called with MiXCR into one record per CDR3 protein. The sample yields around 310,000 distinct CDR3 sequences, 25% to 35% seen once. CDR1 and CDR2 (germline): SGHVS, FQNEAQ. The V segment lost 6 bases and the J segment 3 bases; nucleotides outside the gene matches: 10. The CDR3 has 15 amino acids. The V and J genes are TRBV7-8 and TRBJ1-2; 7 nucleotides align to TRBD1. Source: cultured PBMCs, taken from culture after CMV antigen stimulation. The clonotype comes from a human donor in good health (CMV status not recorded). Some clones in this sample may be carry-over from other donors' samples. Here the CDR3 DNA reads TGTGCCAGCAGACCCGGGACAGATCGATACTATGGCTACACCTTC. Its protein product is CASRPGTDRYYGYTF.